Shown below are 18 T cell receptor beta chains from a single sample sequenced in a study of T cell changes during pregnancy in multiple sclerosis. The data were produced by immunoSEQ multiplex PCR, yet TCRdb's version contains in-frame clones alone and is incomplete. The repertoire holds about 57,000 clones, approximately 92% seen once, with about 0.75% in the top ten. The source material was CD4+ T cells from peripheral blood mononuclear cells, sampled in the third trimester of pregnancy. These receptors were taken from a female donor with multiple sclerosis, enrolled in a pregnancy study.

The chain carries TRBV15 and TRBJ2-7, with a possible D match to TRBD1 (5 bases). Trimming shortened V by 2 bases and J by 2 bases, and 13 bases separated the two germline ends. Germline V gene data show CDR1 as LNHNV and CDR2 as YYDKDF (reference sequence). The CDR3 has 15 residues. The CDR3 bases are TGTGCCACCAGCAGACGCTCCCAGGGTGCCTACGAGCAGTACTTC. Its translation: CATSRRSQGAYEQYF. The full variable domain, rest sourced from reference TRBV15 and TRBJ2-7, is DAMVIQNPRYQVTQFGKPVTLSCSQTLNHNVMYWYQQKSSQAPKLLFHYYDKDFNNEADTPDNFQSRRPNTSFCFLDIRSPGLGDTAMYLCATSRRSQGAYEQYFGPGTRLTVT.

This chain joins TRBV25-1 and TRBJ2-3; TRBD1 aligns across 10 bases. The CDR3 spans 16 residues. Trimming took 3 bases from V and 4 from J; bases not matched to a gene: 7. CDR1 MGHDK and CDR2 SYGVNS come from the germline V gene. CDR3 loop: CASSDRRGQGADTQYF. The CDR3 DNA follows: TGTGCCAGCAGTGACCGGCGAGGACAGGGGGCAGATACGCAGTATTTT.

The gene calls are TRBV13 and TRBJ2-3; TRBD2 matches at 8 bases. This CDR3 has 15 amino acids. The V and J ends lost 5 bases and 4 bases, in that order; junction bases with no gene match: 8. CDR1 and CDR2 from the germline V gene are PRHDT and FYEKMQ (reference sequence). The CDR3 DNA sequence: TGTGCCAGCAGCCTTGGACTAGCTTCTTCAGATACGCAGTATTTT. It yields the protein CASSLGLASSDTQYF.

The rearrangement links TRBV2 to TRBJ2-1; 10 bases map to TRBD1. J was trimmed by 6 bases and V by 9 bases; bases with no gene match: 11. The CDR3 extends over 15 amino acids. The germline V gene has CDR1 SNHLY and CDR2 FYNNEI. Written as DNA, the CDR3 is TGTGCCAGTACCAAGGACAGGGGGAATCCCAATGAGCAGTTCTTC. Amino acids: CASTKDRGNPNEQFF.

The V call is TRBV10-1, the J call TRBJ2-3; TRBD2 agrees at 13 bases. V gave up 6 bases and J gave up 4 bases; unmatched junction bases: 7. This CDR3 has 16 residues. Germline CDR1 is WNHNN and CDR2 is SYGVQD (reference sequence). CDR3 protein: CASSPTSGGDPDTQYF. DNA for the CDR3: TGCGCCAGCAGCCCTACTAGCGGGGGGGACCCAGATACGCAGTATTTT.

V usage is TRBV19 and J usage is TRBJ2-6; weak D call: TRBD1 (5 bases). The CDR3 sequence is 16 residues long. Germline V gene data show CDR1 as LNHDA and CDR2 as SQIVND (reference sequence). V was cut by 0 bases and J by 3 bases, with 9 bases left in between. DNA for the CDR3: TGTGCCAGTAGTATAGATCAGGGTTTTGGGGCCAACGTCCTGACTTTC. Its translation: CASSIDQGFGANVLTF.

This chain connects TRBV30 to TRBJ1-1, with D tentatively TRBD1 (5 bases). This CDR3 region has 13 residues. From germline, CDR1 is GTSNPN and CDR2 SVGIG (reference sequence). Trimming removed 2 bases from V and 5 bases from J, with 12 bases in between. In nucleotides, the CDR3 is TGTGCCTGGAGTTGGGTAGGGGTGACTGAAGCTTTCTTT. It translates to CAWSWVGVTEAFF.

The chain joins TRBV14 to TRBJ2-7, with a tentative D call TRBD2 (5 bases). The CDR3 consists of 14 residues. CDR1 is SGHDN and CDR2 is FVKESK in the germline V gene. Deletions cut 5 bases from V and 4 bases from J, with 15 bases between. This chain's CDR3 is CASSFTGEWYEQYF. CDR3 DNA sequence: TGTGCCAGCAGCTTCACCGGGGAATGGTACGAGCAGTACTTC.

The chain links TRBV19 to TRBJ1-1; 7 positions match TRBD1. Germline CDR1 LNHDA, CDR2 SQIVND (reference sequence). The CDR3 has 15 amino acids. The trim removed 6 bases at V and 4 bases at J, leaving 11 bases unmatched. The CDR3 spells CASSNMGQPSTEAFF. For the CDR3, the DNA is TGTGCCAGTAGCAACATGGGACAGCCGAGCACTGAAGCTTTCTTT.

The chain joins TRBV11-3 to TRBJ2-1; the match to TRBD2 covers 10 bases. The germline V gene encodes CDR1 SGHNT and CDR2 YENEEA. This CDR3 is 15 amino acids long. V gave up 5 bases and J gave up 5 bases; unmatched junction bases: 6. CDR3 sequence: CASSRYSGGNNEQFF. The CDR3 DNA reads as TGTGCCAGCAGCCGATATAGCGGGGGGAACAATGAGCAGTTCTTC.

This rearrangement joins TRBV6-1 to TRBJ2-7; a possible D gene is TRBD1 (6 bases). Trimming shortened V by 6 bases and J by 0 bases, and 12 bases separated the two germline ends. CDR3 size: 14 residues. From germline, CDR1 is MNHNS and CDR2 SASEGT. CDR3 bases: TGTGCCAGCAGCACCGGGACACACTCCTACGAGCAGTACTTC. Protein sequence: CASSTGTHSYEQYF.

This chain links TRBV7-2 with TRBJ2-3, with 7 bases identical to TRBD2. This CDR3 spans 13 amino acids. V was pared by 3 bases and J by 5 bases, with 2 bases of the junction left unmatched. The germline CDR1 and CDR2 sequences are SGHTA and FQGNSA. CDR3 amino acids: CASSFTGGDTQYF. The CDR3 region has the DNA TGTGCCAGCAGCTTTACGGGGGGAGATACGCAGTATTTT.

The chain joins TRBV7-2 to TRBJ1-2; 8 bases fit TRBD1. The CDR3 extends over 14 amino acids. Trimming cost V 1 base and J 6 bases; bases outside gene matches: 4. CDR1 is SGHTA and CDR2 is FQGNSA in the germline V gene. CDR3 residues: CASSLDGTGHGYTF. CDR3 nucleotide sequence: TGTGCCAGCAGCTTAGATGGGACAGGACATGGCTACACCTTC. The whole variable domain, filled in from reference TRBV7-2 and TRBJ1-2, reads GAGVSQSPSNKVTEKGKDVELRCDPISGHTALYWYRQSLGQGLEFLIYFQGNSAPDKSGLPSDRFSAERTGGSVSTLTIQRTQQEDSAVYLCASSLDGTGHGYTFGSGTRLTVV.

The rearrangement uses TRBV18 and TRBJ1-2; TRBD1 aligns across 8 bases. CDR3 length: 18 amino acids. With V trimmed by 5 bases and J by 3 bases, 17 bases remained unmatched. Germline-derived CDR1 and CDR2 are KGHSH and LQKENI. The DNA for the CDR3 is TGTGCCAGCTCATCGATTATTGGACAGGGCGGAATAGACTATGGCTACACCTTC. Translation gives CASSSIIGQGGIDYGYTF. The full variable domain, its missing parts supplied by reference TRBV18 and TRBJ1-2, is NAGVMQNPRHLVRRRGQEARLRCSPMKGHSHVYWYRQLPEEGLKFMVYLQKENIIDESGMPKERFSAEFPKEGPSILRIQQVVRGDSAAYFCASSSIIGQGGIDYGYTFGSGTRLTVV.

The CDR3 nucleotides read TGTGCCAGCAGCGTAGGAGGTGTTCGCAGTTCACCCCTCCACTTT. Translating it yields CASSVGGVRSSPLHF. The gene calls are TRBV9 and TRBJ1-6; D gene unclear. Between the trimmed V and J ends, which lost 0 bases and 9 bases, there was a span of 13 bases. The CDR3 runs 15 residues. The germline CDR1 and CDR2 sequences are SGDLS and YYNGEE.

V and J are TRBV5-4 and TRBJ2-1; 9 bases agree with TRBD2. The junction had 6 bases not matched to a gene; V was cut back by 0 bases and J by 8 bases. The CDR3 covers 15 residues. Germline V lookup: CDR1 SGHNT, CDR2 YYREEE (reference sequence). In DNA form, the CDR3 reads TGTGCCAGCAGCTTGGGCGGGGGGGCTTTCGATGAGCAGTTCTTC. As protein: CASSLGGGAFDEQFF.

The chain has TRBV5-4 and TRBJ2-7, with D tentatively TRBD1 (6 bases). This CDR3 region has 12 residues. The V end was cut by 0 bases, the J end by 6 bases, with 7 bases between. Germline V gene data show CDR1 as SGHNT and CDR2 as YYREEE (reference sequence). The CDR3 loop is CASSLVQGEQYF. Here the CDR3 DNA reads TGTGCCAGCAGCTTGGTACAGGGCGAGCAGTACTTC.

This chain uses TRBV9 with TRBJ2-3; 8 nucleotides align to TRBD1. Germline trimming cut 3 bases from V and 3 bases from J; bases unmatched to any gene: 9. CDR3 length equals 16 residues. Germline values: CDR1 SGDLS, CDR2 YYNGEE. The CDR3 nucleotides are TGTGCCAGCAGCGCATCCCACAGGGGGAGGACAGATACGCAGTATTTT. As protein: CASSASHRGRTDTQYF.